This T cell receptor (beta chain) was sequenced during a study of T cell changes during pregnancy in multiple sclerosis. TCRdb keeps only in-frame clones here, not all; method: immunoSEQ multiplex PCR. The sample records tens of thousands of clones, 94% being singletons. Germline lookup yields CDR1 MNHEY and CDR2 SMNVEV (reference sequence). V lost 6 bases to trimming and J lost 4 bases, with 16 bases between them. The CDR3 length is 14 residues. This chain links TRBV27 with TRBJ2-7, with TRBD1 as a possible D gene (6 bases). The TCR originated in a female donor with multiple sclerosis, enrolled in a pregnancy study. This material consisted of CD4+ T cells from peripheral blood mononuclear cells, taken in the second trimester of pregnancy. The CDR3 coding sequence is TGTGCCAGCAGGAACCAGGTGGGGGCATACGAGCAGTACTTC. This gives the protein CASRNQVGAYEQYF.